The entry below gives a single T cell receptor beta chain sequence along with its context. The treatment is: some 20 received Ad26.COV2.S at low or high dose, single or two shots; 5 received placebo; per-sample allocation not given. Sampling was done on day 63 after the first vaccine or placebo injection. This person who donated was an adult of 18-55 years in Boston. This entry belongs to a study of Ad26.COV2.S vaccination and SARS-CoV-2 variants. Clones were sequenced by immunoSEQ multiplex PCR, and TCRdb holds only the in-frame ones, with some missing. The table has roughly 400,000 clones, around 90% seen once. This CDR3 is 15 amino acids long. Looked up from germline, CDR1 is SGHVS and CDR2 is FQNEAQ. The trim removed 4 bases at V and 1 base at J, leaving 4 bases unmatched.

The sample consisted of peripheral blood, taken in a trial of Ad26.COV2.S vaccine versus placebo. This clonotype was obtained from a person aged 18 to 59 who received the Ad26.COV2.S COVID-19 vaccine or a placebo. The V call is TRBV7-8, the J call TRBJ2-7; TRBD2 matches 10 bases. The CDR3 region is CASSSGTSVSYEQYF. CDR3 bases: TGTGCCAGCAGCTCCGGGACTAGCGTATCCTACGAGCAGTACTTC.